The present TCR beta chain was sequenced within a study of cytomegalovirus exposure and HLA in healthy donors. Study-level background: HLA-typed donors were the source of approximately 88 million unique TCRs, which an early data release held. The study's findings and limits: There were three CMV-associated chains whose specificity for CMV antigens was confirmed in vitro.

Primers for the PCR totalled 60 Vbeta and 13 Jbeta. TCRdb's copy holds only in-frame clones and misses some; the assay was immunoSEQ multiplex PCR. This repertoire shows about 200,000 clones, around 79% found once; its top ten account for around 1.8%. As for this clone: Its antigen is not known.

V gave up 0 bases and J gave up 3 bases; unmatched junction bases: 5. Germline CDR1 SGDLS, CDR2 YYNGEE. The length of the CDR3 is 16 residues. This TCR derives from a man aged 18 to 30 in good health and CMV-seronegative. The specimen sequenced was PBMCs. The V gene is TRBV9, the J gene TRBJ1-1, with 10 bases identical to TRBD1. This CDR3 is CASSVGAGQGDTEAFF. In DNA, the CDR3 is TGTGCCAGCAGCGTAGGGGCTGGACAGGGGGACACTGAAGCTTTCTTT.